A selection of T cell receptor beta chains follows, all from one sample in a study of T cells after yellow fever vaccination. TCRdb re-derived calls from the 5' RACE reads in MiXCR, one entry per CDR3 protein. The data hold 450,000 to 550,000 distinct CDR3 sequences, with less than 25% observed a single time. Sequencing was performed on PBMCs, taken less than 25 days after the first yellow fever vaccination. The source of these receptors is a man aged 18 to 30 who received the YFV17D yellow fever vaccine. The CDR3 runs from the conserved cysteine through the conserved F or W. A D gene is named only where the DNA matches it firmly. Part of the rows lack a size; the others show once, few, many or a class for expanded clones.

size	length	V	D	J	CDR3	DNA
-	13	TRBV30	-	TRBJ2-1	CAWSSQGSNEQFF	TGTGCCTGGAGTTCCCAAGGATCCAATGAGCAGTTCTTC
-	14	TRBV7-2	-	TRBJ2-3	CASSLFADTDTQYF	TGTGCCAGCAGCTTATTTGCAGACACAGATACGCAGTATTTT
-	18	TRBV4-3	TRBD2	TRBJ2-1	CASSQDFRTRALYNEQFF	TGCGCCAGCAGCCAAGATTTCCGGACTAGGGCCCTCTACAATGAGCAGTTCTTC
-	13	TRBV12-3/TRBV12-4	-	TRBJ2-7	CASSLRVGQEQYF	TGTGCCAGCAGTTTAAGGGTGGGCCAGGAGCAGTACTTC
-	14	TRBV24-1	TRBD1	TRBJ2-3	CATSRDSFTDTQYF	TGTGCCACCAGCAGGGACAGTTTCACAGATACGCAGTATTTT
-	15	TRBV2	-	TRBJ2-3	CASSDLQGVRDTQYF	TGTGCCAGCAGTGATCTGCAGGGAGTGAGAGATACGCAGTATTTT
many	14	TRBV4-1	-	TRBJ1-1	CASRGGQGNTEAFF	TGCGCCAGCAGGGGAGGGCAGGGAAACACTGAAGCTTTCTTT
few	14	TRBV11-1	-	TRBJ2-7	CASTFTLGGYEQYF	TGTGCCAGCACCTTTACCCTGGGCGGTTACGAGCAGTACTTC
-	14	TRBV6-5	-	TRBJ2-7	CASSSGLLSYEQYF	TGTGCCAGCAGTTCCGGACTACTCTCCTACGAGCAGTACTTC
many	15	TRBV5-4	-	TRBJ1-2	CASSEKRWGNYGYTF	TGTGCCAGCAGCGAGAAACGATGGGGAAACTATGGCTACACCTTC
few	13	TRBV12-3/TRBV12-4	TRBD2	TRBJ2-5	CASSELAGETQYF	TGTGCCAGCAGTGAACTAGCGGGAGAGACCCAGTACTTC
-	17	TRBV6-2/TRBV6-3	-	TRBJ2-3	CASSYTTGTSLTDTQYF	TGTGCCAGCAGTTACACTACCGGGACCAGCCTCACAGATACGCAGTATTTT
-	13	TRBV20-1	-	TRBJ2-1	CSAREATYNEQFF	TGCAGTGCTAGAGAAGCGACCTACAATGAGCAGTTCTTC
-	14	TRBV25-1	-	TRBJ2-2	CASSEYVSTGELFF	TGTGCCAGCAGTGAATACGTGAGCACCGGGGAGCTGTTTTTT
-	15	TRBV5-1	-	TRBJ2-6	CASSPTISGANVLTF	TGCGCCAGCAGCCCCACAATATCCGGGGCCAACGTCCTGACTTTC
few	20	TRBV6-2/TRBV6-3	-	TRBJ2-1	CASRQIRDRGLPSSYNEQFF	TGTGCCAGCAGACAGATCCGGGACCGAGGACTTCCGAGCTCCTACAATGAGCAGTTCTTC
few	14	TRBV19	-	TRBJ2-2	CASQRTWRAGELFF	TGTGCCAGCCAAAGGACCTGGCGGGCCGGGGAGCTGTTTTTT
-	13	TRBV4-3	TRBD1	TRBJ2-6	CASSLDRANVLTF	TGCGCCAGCAGCTTGGACAGGGCGAACGTCCTGACTTTC
-	18	TRBV4-1	-	TRBJ1-2	CASSQEGARKRTPYGYTF	TGCGCCAGCAGCCAAGAAGGGGCCAGGAAAAGGACACCCTATGGCTACACCTTC
-	13	TRBV4-3	TRBD2	TRBJ2-1	CASSRSGGDEQFF	TGCGCCAGCAGCCGTAGCGGGGGGGATGAGCAGTTCTTC
many	15	TRBV7-2	TRBD1	TRBJ2-5	CASSLDRGTGETQYF	TGTGCCAGCAGCTTAGACAGGGGGACCGGAGAGACCCAGTACTTC
few	15	TRBV6-5	TRBD1	TRBJ2-5	CASSYSGTGSETQYF	TGTGCCAGCAGTTACTCAGGGACAGGGTCGGAGACCCAGTACTTC
-	15	TRBV20-1	-	TRBJ1-3	CSASGRLFSGNTTYF	TGCAGTGCTTCCGGGAGACTTTTCTCTGGAAACACCACATATTTT
few	15	TRBV7-6	TRBD1	TRBJ1-1	CASSLGGTEGAEAFF	TGTGCCAGCAGCTTAGGAGGGACAGAGGGCGCTGAAGCTTTCTTT
-	15	TRBV9	TRBD2	TRBJ2-7	CASSLQGLASYEQYF	TGTGCCAGCAGCTTGCAGGGACTAGCTAGCTACGAGCAGTACTTC
-	14	TRBV7-2	-	TRBJ1-2	CAILLPGPVDGYTF	TGTGCCATCCTCCTCCCCGGGCCGGTGGACGGCTACACCTTC
few	15	TRBV10-3	-	TRBJ2-7	CAISEYALSTYEQYF	TGTGCCATCAGTGAGTACGCTCTTAGTACCTACGAGCAGTACTTC
few	20	TRBV12-3/TRBV12-4	TRBD2	TRBJ2-4	CASTPRVLAGGLLAKNIQYF	TGTGCCAGCACCCCCCGAGTACTAGCGGGGGGGCTTTTAGCCAAAAACATTCAGTACTTC
-	16	TRBV7-2	TRBD2	TRBJ2-3	CASSSPWTSGGDTQYF	TGTGCCAGCAGCTCCCCTTGGACTAGTGGAGGGGATACGCAGTATTTT
-	16	TRBV6-5	-	TRBJ1-3	CASSYSINGGGNTIYF	TGTGCCAGCAGTTACTCGATCAACGGGGGAGGAAACACCATATATTTT
few	15	TRBV15	-	TRBJ2-5	CATSSFLPLQETQYF	TGTGCCACCAGCAGCTTCCTCCCACTCCAAGAGACCCAGTACTTC
-	14	TRBV12-3/TRBV12-4	-	TRBJ1-4	CASSPGTDYEKLFF	TGTGCCAGCAGCCCCGGGACGGACTATGAAAAACTGTTTTTT
few	13	TRBV30	-	TRBJ2-2	CAWSVHHTGELFF	TGTGCCTGGAGTGTACATCACACCGGGGAGCTGTTTTTT
few	16	TRBV6-1	TRBD1	TRBJ2-7	CATYRYRDRGIHEQYF	TGTGCCACCTACCGATACCGGGACAGGGGGATCCACGAGCAGTACTTC
-	13	TRBV18	TRBD1	TRBJ1-5	CASATGADQPQHF	TGTGCCAGCGCGACAGGGGCTGATCAGCCCCAGCATTTT
-	13	TRBV20-1	-	TRBJ1-5	CSARTGSDQPQHF	TGCAGTGCCCGGACGGGTTCGGATCAGCCCCAGCATTTT
many	15	TRBV29-1	TRBD1	TRBJ1-3	CSVSRTGGGRNTIYF	TGCAGCGTCTCCCGGACAGGGGGTGGAAGAAACACCATATATTTT
few	14	TRBV5-1	TRBD2	TRBJ2-1	CASPVGGEDNEQFF	TGCGCCAGCCCCGTCGGGGGGGAAGACAATGAGCAGTTCTTC
-	14	TRBV7-8	-	TRBJ2-3	CASSGGESTDTQYF	TGTGCCAGCAGTGGCGGGGAGAGTACGGATACGCAGTATTTT
-	17	TRBV5-1	TRBD2	TRBJ2-1	CASAPLSPGGSYNEQFF	TGCGCCAGCGCCCCCCTGAGCCCGGGGGGGTCCTACAATGAGCAGTTCTTC
few	16	TRBV7-2	TRBD2	TRBJ2-3	CASSSRTSGVVDTQYF	TGTGCCAGCAGCTCAAGGACTAGCGGGGTGGTTGATACGCAGTATTTT
-	15	TRBV6-1	TRBD2	TRBJ2-1	CASTRGRGNYNEQFF	TGTGCCAGCACGCGCGGGAGGGGGAATTACAATGAGCAGTTCTTC
-	13	TRBV12-3/TRBV12-4	TRBD1	TRBJ1-1	CASRSDREGEAFF	TGTGCCAGCAGATCGGACAGGGAAGGGGAAGCTTTCTTT
-	15	TRBV7-2	-	TRBJ2-1	CASSYLWWENNEQFF	TGTGCCAGCAGCTACCTCTGGTGGGAAAACAATGAGCAGTTCTTC
-	17	TRBV3-1	-	TRBJ2-7	CACSQASRQGGRGEQYF	TGTGCCTGCAGCCAAGCGTCGAGACAGGGAGGTCGGGGCGAGCAGTACTTC
-	16	TRBV7-2	-	TRBJ2-3	CASSGGAGANTDTQYF	TGTGCCAGCAGCGGAGGGGCGGGGGCGAACACAGATACGCAGTATTTT
few	14	TRBV9	-	TRBJ2-3	CASSVVGGTDTQYF	TGTGCCAGCAGCGTTGTGGGGGGCACAGATACGCAGTATTTT
few	17	TRBV14	TRBD2	TRBJ2-1	CASSSFLRGTIRTTQFF	TGTGCCAGCAGCTCGTTCCTGCGGGGGACGATCCGTACTACTCAGTTCTTC
few	18	TRBV28	TRBD1	TRBJ2-7	CASSYSTAWDRGPDEQYF	TGTGCCAGCAGCTACTCTACGGCCTGGGACAGGGGTCCCGACGAGCAGTACTTC
-	14	TRBV29-1	TRBD2	TRBJ2-3	CSVAGGRSTDTQYF	TGCAGCGTTGCGGGGGGTCGTAGCACAGATACGCAGTATTTT
few	15	TRBV4-3	-	TRBJ1-5	CASSQETAPNQPQHF	TGCGCCAGCAGCCAGGAGACAGCCCCCAATCAGCCCCAGCATTTT
-	15	TRBV27	-	TRBJ2-3	CASSDLSASGDTQYF	TGTGCCAGCAGTGACTTGTCGGCCAGCGGGGATACGCAGTATTTT
-	15	TRBV9	TRBD1	TRBJ2-7	CASSVESMGQSEQYF	TGTGCCAGCAGCGTAGAATCGATGGGACAGAGCGAGCAGTACTTC
-	12	TRBV12-3/TRBV12-4	-	TRBJ2-1	CASSVFNNEQFF	TGTGCCAGCAGCGTCTTTAACAATGAGCAGTTCTTC
once	13	TRBV12-5	-	TRBJ1-5	CASGLVRNQPQHF	TGTGCTAGTGGTTTGGTCCGTAATCAGCCCCAGCATTTT